Listed below are T cell receptor beta chains from one sample, sequenced in a study of tumor-infiltrating lymphocytes in primary liver carcinoma. One entry per CDR3 protein results from TCRdb running MiXCR on the multiplex PCR reads. The data hold approximately 88,000 distinct CDR3 sequences, with less than 75% observed a single time. Specimen: tumor-adjacent normal liver tissue. The receptors were sampled from a middle-aged man with primary liver carcinoma and hepatitis B virus infection. Both conserved end residues are part of each CDR3. Fields, in order: D gene, clone size, J gene, V gene, CDR3 DNA, CDR3 protein. A D gene is named only where the DNA matches it firmly. Some rows have no size entry. The others give once, few or many, or a class for an expanded clone.

D gene: -
clone size: -
J gene: TRBJ2-7
V gene: TRBV11-2
CDR3 DNA: TGTGCCAGCAGCTTAGACCTCGGGACACCCAGCCCCTACGAGCATTACTTC
CDR3 protein: CASSLDLGTPSPYEHYF

D gene: TRBD1
clone size: -
J gene: TRBJ2-3
V gene: TRBV9
CDR3 DNA: TGTGCCAGCAGCGTCCGGACAGGAAGCACAGATACGCAGTATTTT
CDR3 protein: CASSVRTGSTDTQYF

D gene: -
clone size: once
J gene: TRBJ2-1
V gene: TRBV11-1
CDR3 DNA: TGTGCCAGCAACTTCGAGGGACGACCCGGGGACGGGCAGTTCTTC
CDR3 protein: CASNFEGRPGDGQFF

D gene: -
clone size: -
J gene: TRBJ2-2
V gene: TRBV11-3
CDR3 DNA: -
CDR3 protein: CASSIGISGPGSCFF

D gene: -
clone size: many
J gene: TRBJ2-7
V gene: TRBV6-1
CDR3 DNA: TGTGCCAGCATTCTGACAGGTCCCTCCTACGAGCAGTACTTC
CDR3 protein: CASILTGPSYEQYF

D gene: -
clone size: many
J gene: TRBJ2-1
V gene: TRBV10-3
CDR3 DNA: TGTGCCATCAGTGAGTCTGTTTTTAATGAGCAGTTCTTC
CDR3 protein: CAISESVFNEQFF

D gene: TRBD1
clone size: -
J gene: TRBJ2-7
V gene: TRBV12-3/TRBV12-4
CDR3 DNA: TGTGCCAACAGTTTTACAGGGGAAGGAGAGCAGTACTTC
CDR3 protein: CANSFTGEGEQYF

D gene: TRBD1
clone size: once
J gene: TRBJ1-2
V gene: TRBV11-2
CDR3 DNA: TGTGCCAGCAGCTTAGATCTAACAGGGGGAGCCCAAGGCTACACATTC
CDR3 protein: CASSLDLTGGAQGYTF

D gene: TRBD2
clone size: -
J gene: TRBJ2-5
V gene: TRBV9
CDR3 DNA: TGTGCCAGCAGCCCACGGGACTATCAAGAGACCCAGTACTTC
CDR3 protein: CASSPRDYQETQYF

D gene: -
clone size: once
J gene: TRBJ1-1
V gene: TRBV2
CDR3 DNA: TGTGCCAGCATTCCCAATTTGAACAGTGAAGCTTTCTTT
CDR3 protein: CASIPNLNSEAFF

D gene: TRBD2
clone size: -
J gene: TRBJ2-2
V gene: TRBV4-1
CDR3 DNA: TGCGCCAGCAGCCGCAAGATGAGCTGGGGAGGGGCGAACACCGGGGAGCTGTTTTTT
CDR3 protein: CASSRKMSWGGANTGELFF

D gene: -
clone size: -
J gene: TRBJ1-3
V gene: TRBV10-3
CDR3 DNA: TGTGCCATCGGAACTGGAAACACCACATATTTT
CDR3 protein: CAIGTGNTTYF

D gene: -
clone size: many
J gene: TRBJ2-3
V gene: TRBV6-6
CDR3 DNA: TGTGCCAGCAGTTACTTATCCCCCGGGACGAGGCTTAGCACAGATACGCAGTATTTT
CDR3 protein: CASSYLSPGTRLSTDTQYF

D gene: TRBD2
clone size: -
J gene: TRBJ2-2
V gene: TRBV4-1
CDR3 DNA: TGCGCCAGTAGCAAACGACTAGCGGTGAACACCGGGGAGCTGTTTTTT
CDR3 protein: CASSKRLAVNTGELFF

D gene: TRBD1
clone size: -
J gene: TRBJ1-2
V gene: TRBV5-5
CDR3 DNA: TGTGCCACCATCGTCCGGGACAGGGCCGATGGCTACACCTTC
CDR3 protein: CATIVRDRADGYTF

D gene: -
clone size: -
J gene: TRBJ2-7
V gene: TRBV11-2
CDR3 DNA: TGTGCCAACAGCCCACGAGGGGCGAGCTCCTACGAGCAGTACTTC
CDR3 protein: CANSPRGASSYEQYF

D gene: -
clone size: -
J gene: TRBJ1-2
V gene: TRBV5-1
CDR3 DNA: TGCGCCAGCAGCTCCGGGACAAGGGGCAGTTATGGCTACACCTTC
CDR3 protein: CASSSGTRGSYGYTF

D gene: TRBD2
clone size: -
J gene: TRBJ2-2
V gene: TRBV11-2
CDR3 DNA: TGTGTCAGTAGCTTGACCCTAGGAGGGAGGGCCTTCGGGGAGCTGTTTTTT
CDR3 protein: CVSSLTLGGRAFGELFF

D gene: -
clone size: -
J gene: TRBJ2-6
V gene: TRBV5-4
CDR3 DNA: TGTACCAGCAGCTTCCCCTCGGGGCGAGGCTCTGGGGCCAACGTCCTGACTTTC
CDR3 protein: CTSSFPSGRGSGANVLTF

D gene: -
clone size: many
J gene: TRBJ1-1
V gene: TRBV29-1
CDR3 DNA: TGCAGCGTTCGATGGGGGGATACTGAAGCTTTCTTT
CDR3 protein: CSVRWGDTEAFF

D gene: -
clone size: once
J gene: TRBJ2-2
V gene: TRBV6-5
CDR3 DNA: TGTGCCAGGAGCAGGGAGCAGAACACAGGGGAGCTGTTTTTT
CDR3 protein: CARSREQNTGELFF

D gene: -
clone size: once
J gene: TRBJ2-3
V gene: TRBV6-5
CDR3 DNA: TGTGCCAGTAGCTCCCTTCCGGTCGGTACGCAGTATTTT
CDR3 protein: CASSSLPVGTQYF

D gene: -
clone size: many
J gene: TRBJ2-1
V gene: TRBV5-5
CDR3 DNA: TGTGCCAGCAGCTTGGCCGATGTCCTCCCCTACAATGAGCAGTTCTTC
CDR3 protein: CASSLADVLPYNEQFF

D gene: -
clone size: -
J gene: TRBJ1-3
V gene: TRBV11-2
CDR3 DNA: TGTACCAGAAGCTGGGGGCATCTTGAAAACACCATATATTTT
CDR3 protein: CTRSWGHLENTIYF

D gene: TRBD2
clone size: many
J gene: TRBJ2-3
V gene: TRBV6-5
CDR3 DNA: TGTGCCAGCAGTCAACTAGCGGGATCAGATACGCAGTATTTT
CDR3 protein: CASSQLAGSDTQYF

D gene: TRBD1
clone size: many
J gene: TRBJ2-7
V gene: TRBV12-3/TRBV12-4
CDR3 DNA: TGTGCCAGCAGACCGGGACAGGGGACGTACGAGCAGTACTTC
CDR3 protein: CASRPGQGTYEQYF

D gene: -
clone size: -
J gene: TRBJ2-3
V gene: TRBV11-1
CDR3 DNA: TGTGCCGGCAGCTCAGGATGGATCGTCGCAGATACGCAGTATTTT
CDR3 protein: CAGSSGWIVADTQYF

D gene: -
clone size: -
J gene: TRBJ2-5
V gene: TRBV11-1
CDR3 DNA: TGTACGAGCAGCTTCGCAGAAGAGACCCAGTACTTC
CDR3 protein: CTSSFAEETQYF

D gene: -
clone size: -
J gene: TRBJ1-4
V gene: TRBV10-2
CDR3 DNA: TGCGCCAGCAGCCCCCAGACAGTTTTCAATGAAAAACTGTTTTTT
CDR3 protein: CASSPQTVFNEKLFF

D gene: -
clone size: once
J gene: TRBJ2-2
V gene: TRBV9
CDR3 DNA: TGTGCCAGCAGCGTAGCTCCGGGTCAATCCGGGGAGCTGTTTTTT
CDR3 protein: CASSVAPGQSGELFF

D gene: -
clone size: once
J gene: TRBJ2-6
V gene: TRBV11-2
CDR3 DNA: TGTGCCAGCAGCTTAGTCACTGGGGCCAACGTCCTGACTTTC
CDR3 protein: CASSLVTGANVLTF

D gene: -
clone size: many
J gene: TRBJ2-1
V gene: TRBV5-4
CDR3 DNA: TGTGCCAGCAGCGAGAGGGACCCGAGCTACAATGAGCAGTTCTTC
CDR3 protein: CASSERDPSYNEQFF

D gene: -
clone size: -
J gene: TRBJ2-2
V gene: TRBV14
CDR3 DNA: TGTGCCAGCACCCATCCGCACACCGGGGAGCTGTTTTTT
CDR3 protein: CASTHPHTGELFF

D gene: TRBD2
clone size: -
J gene: TRBJ2-7
V gene: TRBV7-3
CDR3 DNA: TGTGCCAGCAGCCCGGGAGGTGGGGCCTTATACGAGCAGTACTTC
CDR3 protein: CASSPGGGALYEQYF

D gene: -
clone size: once
J gene: TRBJ2-1
V gene: TRBV11-2
CDR3 DNA: TGTGCCATTAGCTTCTTACTCAATGAGCAGTTCTTC
CDR3 protein: CAISFLLNEQFF

D gene: -
clone size: -
J gene: TRBJ1-2
V gene: TRBV29-1
CDR3 DNA: TGTAGCGTTGAACGGGGCAGGGGCCAAAACTATGGCTACACCTTC
CDR3 protein: CSVERGRGQNYGYTF

D gene: TRBD2
clone size: few
J gene: TRBJ2-2
V gene: TRBV10-3
CDR3 DNA: TGTGTCATCAGTGGGAGACTAGCGGGAGACCACGGGGAGCTGTTTTTT
CDR3 protein: CVISGRLAGDHGELFF

D gene: -
clone size: many
J gene: TRBJ1-5
V gene: TRBV6-6
CDR3 DNA: TGTGCCAGCAGTTACTCCGACAGGTCAAATCAGCCCCAGCATTTT
CDR3 protein: CASSYSDRSNQPQHF

D gene: -
clone size: -
J gene: TRBJ1-2
V gene: TRBV11-2
CDR3 DNA: TGTGCCAGCAGCTTAGAACTGGACGGGGATGACTACACCTTC
CDR3 protein: CASSLELDGDDYTF

D gene: -
clone size: -
J gene: TRBJ1-5
V gene: TRBV28
CDR3 DNA: TGTGCCAGCAGCCGCAAGGACCTGGGTCAGCACCAGCATTTT
CDR3 protein: CASSRKDLGQHQHF

D gene: -
clone size: few
J gene: TRBJ1-5
V gene: TRBV11-2
CDR3 DNA: TGTGCCAGCAGCCCCGGCCCCCGGGGGCAGAATAGCAATCAGCCCCAGCATTTT
CDR3 protein: CASSPGPRGQNSNQPQHF

D gene: -
clone size: once
J gene: TRBJ2-6
V gene: TRBV6-6
CDR3 DNA: TGTGCCAGCAGTAACTCGGTGGCACCTGGGGCCAACATCCTGACTTTC
CDR3 protein: CASSNSVAPGANILTF

D gene: -
clone size: -
J gene: TRBJ2-6
V gene: TRBV6-5
CDR3 DNA: TGTGCCAGCAGGAGGGAGGCGAGGGGGACCAACGTCGTGACTTTC
CDR3 protein: CASRREARGTNVVTF

D gene: -
clone size: -
J gene: TRBJ2-7
V gene: TRBV10-3
CDR3 DNA: TGTGCCATCAGTGGGCTAGTGGACCACAAGCAGTACTTC
CDR3 protein: CAISGLVDHKQYF

D gene: -
clone size: once
J gene: TRBJ2-1
V gene: TRBV4-2
CDR3 DNA: TGTGCCAGCAGCCCCAGGGGACGGGGAGGCTACAATGAGCAGTTGTTC
CDR3 protein: CASSPRGRGGYNEQLF

D gene: TRBD2
clone size: -
J gene: TRBJ2-2
V gene: TRBV2
CDR3 DNA: TGTGCCAGCAGTGATAGCGGGAGAATCCCCGGGGAGCTGTTTTTT
CDR3 protein: CASSDSGRIPGELFF

D gene: -
clone size: -
J gene: TRBJ2-6
V gene: TRBV28
CDR3 DNA: TGTGTCAGCAGTTCGCCCTCCGCTGGGGCCAACGTCCTGACTTTC
CDR3 protein: CVSSSPSAGANVLTF

D gene: -
clone size: -
J gene: TRBJ2-1
V gene: TRBV4-1
CDR3 DNA: TGCGCCAGCAGCCATTTACTAGTCGCTGAACAGTTCTTC
CDR3 protein: CASSHLLVAEQFF

D gene: -
clone size: -
J gene: TRBJ2-7
V gene: TRBV7-9
CDR3 DNA: TGTGCCAGCAGCTTAGGAGTAAACGATCAGTACTTC
CDR3 protein: CASSLGVNDQYF

D gene: TRBD1
clone size: once
J gene: TRBJ2-7
V gene: TRBV6-1
CDR3 DNA: TGTGCCAGTAGTGAAGAGGCAGGGGGCGGATACAAGCAATACTTC
CDR3 protein: CASSEEAGGGYKQYF

D gene: -
clone size: -
J gene: TRBJ2-3
V gene: TRBV5-4
CDR3 DNA: TGTACCAGCAGCTTGGAACCAGCGACTTACGCAGATACGCAGTATTTT
CDR3 protein: CTSSLEPATYADTQYF

D gene: -
clone size: -
J gene: TRBJ2-6
V gene: TRBV4-2
CDR3 DNA: TGTGTCAGCAGCGCCCAAGAAGATTTGGCTGGGGCCAACGTCCTGACTTTC
CDR3 protein: CVSSAQEDLAGANVLTF

D gene: TRBD2
clone size: -
J gene: TRBJ2-3
V gene: TRBV12-3/TRBV12-4
CDR3 DNA: TGTGCCAGTAGTTTTAAGGTTAGCGGGAGTCGAGATACGCAGTATTTT
CDR3 protein: CASSFKVSGSRDTQYF

D gene: -
clone size: -
J gene: TRBJ1-1
V gene: TRBV12-3/TRBV12-4
CDR3 DNA: TGTGCCAGCAGACGGAGGGGGGGTACTGAAGCTTTCTTT
CDR3 protein: CASRRRGGTEAFF

D gene: -
clone size: -
J gene: TRBJ2-7
V gene: TRBV11-2
CDR3 DNA: TGTGCCAGCACCCGAGTGGGAGTGGGCTACGAGCAGTACTTT
CDR3 protein: CASTRVGVGYEQYF

D gene: TRBD1
clone size: -
J gene: TRBJ2-7
V gene: TRBV4-2
CDR3 DNA: TGTTCCAGCAGCCAAGAGGGGGCTGGTTTCTACGAGCAGTATTTC
CDR3 protein: CSSSQEGAGFYEQYF

D gene: -
clone size: many
J gene: TRBJ2-3
V gene: TRBV10-3
CDR3 DNA: TGTGCCATCAGTGGGGGATCCACAGATACGCAGTATTTT
CDR3 protein: CAISGGSTDTQYF